The 7 T cell receptor beta chains below were found in one sample sequenced in a study of blood T cell repertoires in COVID-19 (dated by TCRdb to the early 2020s). The protocol used for the library was the immunoSEQ multiplex PCR assay. The source is immuneACCESS, and TCRdb retained only in-frame sequences with V and J called. Part of the clones is not carried over; for the studies checked, unresolved V genes explain less than half of this, and the remainder is unexplained. The sample yields approximately 250,000 clones; around four fifths were counted once. Around 6.5% of the sample goes to the ten largest clones. Specimen: peripheral blood. The receptors were sampled from a woman aged 55-70 years with active or convalescent COVID-19.

The chain joins TRBV10-3 to TRBJ2-7; 12 bases are a match to TRBD1. CDR1 and CDR2 (germline): ENHRY, SYGVKD. This CDR3 comprises 14 residues. With 8 bases clipped from V and 6 bases from J, the junction kept 8 bases outside the gene matches. In DNA, the CDR3 is TGTGCCATCGAGTCCGGGACAGGGGGCGGCGAGCAGTACTTC. It specifies CAIESGTGGGEQYF.

V usage is TRBV29-1 and J usage is TRBJ2-7; possible D gene TRBD1, 6 bases. Trimming took off 3 bases at V and 0 bases at J, with 18 bases between the two ends. This CDR3 contains 16 residues. Germline V gene lookup returns CDR1 SQVTM and CDR2 ANQGSEA. The CDR3 loop reads CSVDPAGIGGSYEQYF. As DNA, the CDR3 is TGCAGCGTTGATCCTGCAGGCATAGGGGGCTCCTACGAGCAGTACTTC.

The J gene is TRBJ2-5, the V gene TRBV5-6, with 8 positions matching TRBD2. The V segment lost 3 bases and the J segment 4 bases; nucleotides outside the gene matches: 5. The CDR3 runs 14 residues. The germline V gene encodes CDR1 SGHDT and CDR2 YYEEEE. The CDR3 here is CASSSGGAGETQYF. The DNA for the CDR3 is TGTGCCAGCAGCTCCGGGGGGGCCGGAGAGACCCAGTACTTC.

The chain recombines TRBV4-2 with TRBJ1-3; TRBD1 matches at 9 bases. The germline CDR1 and CDR2 sequences are LGHNA and YNFKEQ. The ends lost 4 bases at V and 0 bases at J; junction bases unmatched: 16. The CDR3 length is 20 residues. The CDR3: CASSRNRDRVPSHSGNTIYF. The CDR3 nucleotides read TGTGCCAGCAGCCGAAACCGGGACAGGGTTCCATCCCACTCTGGAAACACCATATATTTT.

The chain links TRBV5-1 to TRBJ2-3; TRBD2 might be the D (6 bases). Germline V CDR1 and CDR2: SGHRS, YFSETQ. The length of the CDR3 is 14 residues. Trimming shortened V by 3 bases and J by 0 bases, and 8 bases separated the two germline ends. CDR3 sequence: CASSWRDSTDTQYF. In nucleotides, the CDR3 is TGCGCCAGCAGCTGGCGGGACAGCACAGATACGCAGTATTTT.

The chain joins TRBV7-2 to TRBJ2-1; perhaps TRBD2 as D (5 bases). Germline V gives CDR1 SGHTA, CDR2 FQGNSA. Trimming left V 3 bases short and J 4 bases short, with 10 bases between. The length of the CDR3 is 14 residues. CDR3 sequence: CASSFPQRYNEQFF. The CDR3 DNA reads TGTGCCAGCAGCTTTCCCCAGCGGTACAATGAGCAGTTCTTC.

The V gene is TRBV9, the J gene TRBJ1-3; perhaps TRBD1 as D (6 bases). Germline V gene data show CDR1 as SGDLS and CDR2 as YYNGEE. Trimming shortened V by 3 bases and J by 4 bases, and 8 bases separated the two germline ends. The CDR3 covers 13 residues. The CDR3 bases are TGTGCCAGCAGCGCAGGACAGGGAAACACCATATATTTT. Its protein product is CASSAGQGNTIYF.